A selection of T cell receptor beta chains follows, all from one sample in a study of blood T cell repertoires in COVID-19. Using immunoSEQ multiplex PCR, the repertoire was profiled, and TCRdb retains in-frame clones only, with some absent. The data contain roughly 220,000 clones, approximately 86% of them singletons. The sample comprised peripheral blood. These receptors were taken from a man in his fifties or sixties with acute or convalescent COVID-19. Each CDR3 is given with its conserved first and last residue. The D gene is left open where the match is weak. Some rows have no size entry. The others give once, few or many, or a class for an expanded clone.

abundance: few; j_gene: TRBJ2-1; d_gene: TRBD1; v_gene: TRBV6-6; CDR3nt: TGTGCCAGCAGGCCACAGGGGGCGTCCTACAATGAGCAGTTCTTC; CDR3aa: CASRPQGASYNEQFF
abundance: -; j_gene: TRBJ1-5; d_gene: -; v_gene: TRBV5-1; CDR3nt: TGCGCCAGCAGCTTGGGGGACCGGGGGGGCAATCAGCCCCAGCATTTT; CDR3aa: CASSLGDRGGNQPQHF
abundance: -; j_gene: TRBJ1-5; d_gene: -; v_gene: TRBV3-1/TRBV3-2; CDR3nt: TGTGCCAGCAGCCAAGAGAGGCAGTTTGATCAGCCCCAGCATTTT; CDR3aa: CASSQERQFDQPQHF
abundance: -; j_gene: TRBJ1-1; d_gene: TRBD1; v_gene: TRBV18; CDR3nt: TGTGCCAGCTCACCGGTGGGACAGGGGCGAACTGAAGCTTTCTTT; CDR3aa: CASSPVGQGRTEAFF
abundance: -; j_gene: TRBJ1-1; d_gene: TRBD1; v_gene: TRBV19; CDR3nt: TGTGCCAGTAGTCGGACAGGGGATAACACTGAAGCTTTCTTT; CDR3aa: CASSRTGDNTEAFF
abundance: -; j_gene: TRBJ2-7; d_gene: -; v_gene: TRBV9; CDR3nt: TGTGCCAGCAGCCCCGACTGGCGGGGCACTCCTCAGCAGTACTTC; CDR3aa: CASSPDWRGTPQQYF
abundance: -; j_gene: TRBJ2-3; d_gene: TRBD1; v_gene: TRBV9; CDR3nt: TGTGCCAGCAGCTACCCGACAGGGGGCACAGATACGCAGTATTTT; CDR3aa: CASSYPTGGTDTQYF
abundance: many; j_gene: TRBJ2-2; d_gene: TRBD1; v_gene: TRBV10-3; CDR3nt: TGTGCCATCAGACCGGGACAGGGTGCCGGGGAGCTGTTTTTT; CDR3aa: CAIRPGQGAGELFF
abundance: -; j_gene: TRBJ1-6; d_gene: -; v_gene: TRBV7-2; CDR3nt: TGTGCCAGCAGGAACCGTGACAGGCCGAGAAATTCACCCCTCCACTTT; CDR3aa: CASRNRDRPRNSPLHF
abundance: once; j_gene: TRBJ1-1; d_gene: -; v_gene: TRBV5-4; CDR3nt: TGTGCCAGCAGCTTGACGAGGGATGAAGCTTTCTTT; CDR3aa: CASSLTRDEAFF
abundance: -; j_gene: TRBJ2-7; d_gene: TRBD2; v_gene: TRBV5-1; CDR3nt: TGCGCCAGCAGCCGGGAGGGCTCCTACGAGCAGTACTTC; CDR3aa: CASSREGSYEQYF
abundance: -; j_gene: TRBJ2-2; d_gene: -; v_gene: TRBV29-1; CDR3nt: TGCAGCGTTGTCGGGGATGACACCGGGGAGCTGTTTTTT; CDR3aa: CSVVGDDTGELFF
abundance: -; j_gene: TRBJ2-2; d_gene: TRBD1; v_gene: TRBV4-2; CDR3nt: TGTGCCAGCAGCCAAAGGGGCTCCCTCCAGGGGGAAGGAATCTCCGGGGAGCTGTTTTTT; CDR3aa: CASSQRGSLQGEGISGELFF
abundance: -; j_gene: TRBJ2-1; d_gene: TRBD1; v_gene: TRBV19; CDR3nt: TGTGCCAGTACAGACAGGGGTGAGCAGTTCTTC; CDR3aa: CASTDRGEQFF
abundance: -; j_gene: TRBJ1-1; d_gene: TRBD1; v_gene: TRBV6-6; CDR3nt: TGTGCCAGCAGTTACCACAGGGGGCGCAGCACTGAAGCTTTCTTT; CDR3aa: CASSYHRGRSTEAFF
abundance: -; j_gene: TRBJ2-5; d_gene: TRBD1; v_gene: TRBV6-5; CDR3nt: TGTGCCAGCAAAAAAGTGACAGGGCCCCAAGAGACCCAGTACTTC; CDR3aa: CASKKVTGPQETQYF
abundance: -; j_gene: TRBJ1-6; d_gene: TRBD1; v_gene: TRBV29-1; CDR3nt: TGCAGCGCCCGGGACAGTAATTCACCCCTCCACTTT; CDR3aa: CSARDSNSPLHF
abundance: -; j_gene: TRBJ1-1; d_gene: TRBD1; v_gene: TRBV19; CDR3nt: TGTGCCAGTAGCCGGGACAGGGGAGGGGACACTGAAGCTTTCTTT; CDR3aa: CASSRDRGGDTEAFF
abundance: -; j_gene: TRBJ2-5; d_gene: -; v_gene: TRBV7-3; CDR3nt: TGTGCCAGCAGCTTGGGTGGAGGATCCCAAGAGACCCAGTACTTC; CDR3aa: CASSLGGGSQETQYF
abundance: once; j_gene: TRBJ2-3; d_gene: TRBD2; v_gene: TRBV12-3/TRBV12-4; CDR3nt: TGTGCCAGCAGTTTTCTAGCGGGGGGAGCGTATTTT; CDR3aa: CASSFLAGGAYF
abundance: -; j_gene: TRBJ2-1; d_gene: -; v_gene: TRBV11-2; CDR3nt: TGTGCCAGCAGCTTGCGGGAATCCTACAATGAGCAGTTCTTC; CDR3aa: CASSLRESYNEQFF
abundance: few; j_gene: TRBJ2-1; d_gene: TRBD2; v_gene: TRBV5-1; CDR3nt: TGCGCCAGCAGCAGGGCTAGCGGGGGACCAGCACCTTACAATGAGCAGTTCTTC; CDR3aa: CASSRASGGPAPYNEQFF
abundance: -; j_gene: TRBJ1-6; d_gene: -; v_gene: TRBV27; CDR3nt: TGTGCCAGCAGTTTAATCGGGACATCTCCCTATTTTACTAATTCACCCCTCCACTTT; CDR3aa: CASSLIGTSPYFTNSPLHF
abundance: -; j_gene: TRBJ1-1; d_gene: TRBD1; v_gene: TRBV7-9; CDR3nt: TGTGCCAGCAGCATTCCCGGGACAGACATTATGAACACTGAAGCTTTCTTT; CDR3aa: CASSIPGTDIMNTEAFF
abundance: -; j_gene: TRBJ2-1; d_gene: TRBD1; v_gene: TRBV7-9; CDR3nt: TGTGCCAGCAGCCCCGACAGGGGGGAATACAATGAGCAGTTCTTC; CDR3aa: CASSPDRGEYNEQFF
abundance: -; j_gene: TRBJ2-5; d_gene: TRBD2; v_gene: TRBV28; CDR3nt: TGTGCCAGCAGTTCCCGTGTAGCGGGACTCCAAGAGACCCAGTACTTC; CDR3aa: CASSSRVAGLQETQYF
abundance: -; j_gene: TRBJ1-2; d_gene: TRBD1; v_gene: TRBV5-1; CDR3nt: TGCGCCAGCAGCGAAGACAGGGGACAACTCTATGGCTACACCTTC; CDR3aa: CASSEDRGQLYGYTF
abundance: -; j_gene: TRBJ1-5; d_gene: TRBD1; v_gene: TRBV2; CDR3nt: TGTGCCAGCGGGACAGGGGAGTACAATCAGCCCCAGCATTTT; CDR3aa: CASGTGEYNQPQHF
abundance: -; j_gene: TRBJ1-1; d_gene: TRBD1; v_gene: TRBV2; CDR3nt: TGTGCCAGCAGTGGGACAGGGGGCTCGTGGGCTGAAGCTTTCTTT; CDR3aa: CASSGTGGSWAEAFF
abundance: -; j_gene: TRBJ2-1; d_gene: TRBD1; v_gene: TRBV19; CDR3nt: TGTGCCAGTAGTACGAGGACAGGGGGTGAGCAGTTCTTC; CDR3aa: CASSTRTGGEQFF
abundance: -; j_gene: TRBJ1-4; d_gene: -; v_gene: TRBV11-2; CDR3nt: TGTGCCAGCCGCGAGTGGGATCCGAGGGATGAAAAACTGTTTTTT; CDR3aa: CASREWDPRDEKLFF
abundance: -; j_gene: TRBJ1-4; d_gene: -; v_gene: TRBV4-2; CDR3nt: TGTGCCAGCAGCCAAGTGGGAGCAACTAATGAAAAACTGTTTTTT; CDR3aa: CASSQVGATNEKLFF
abundance: once; j_gene: TRBJ2-5; d_gene: -; v_gene: TRBV7-3; CDR3nt: TGTGCCAGCAGCTCCTCGGGACTCCAGAGTGAGACCCAGTACTTC; CDR3aa: CASSSSGLQSETQYF
abundance: once; j_gene: TRBJ2-3; d_gene: -; v_gene: TRBV6-2/TRBV6-3; CDR3nt: TGTGCCAGCAGTTACCCGCCAGGGGGCACAGATACGCAGTATTTT; CDR3aa: CASSYPPGGTDTQYF
abundance: few; j_gene: TRBJ2-7; d_gene: -; v_gene: TRBV3-1/TRBV3-2; CDR3nt: TGTGCCAGCAGCCCCGGACTAAATACCTACGAGCAGTACTTC; CDR3aa: CASSPGLNTYEQYF
abundance: -; j_gene: TRBJ2-1; d_gene: TRBD1; v_gene: TRBV5-6; CDR3nt: TGTGCCAGCAGCCTGGGACAGGGTGCCAATGAGCAGTTCTTC; CDR3aa: CASSLGQGANEQFF
abundance: -; j_gene: TRBJ2-2; d_gene: -; v_gene: TRBV2; CDR3nt: TGTGCCAGCAGTGAAGCGCGGGGCGTTAGGGAGCTGTTTTTT; CDR3aa: CASSEARGVRELFF
abundance: once; j_gene: TRBJ1-4; d_gene: -; v_gene: TRBV9; CDR3nt: TGTGCCAGCAGCGTAGTCCCGGGGGGGACTAATGAAAAACTGTTTTTT; CDR3aa: CASSVVPGGTNEKLFF
abundance: -; j_gene: TRBJ2-7; d_gene: TRBD1; v_gene: TRBV2; CDR3nt: TGTGCCAGCAGTGAAGGGACAGGGGGGCTCTTCGCGTACTTC; CDR3aa: CASSEGTGGLFAYF
abundance: -; j_gene: TRBJ1-3; d_gene: -; v_gene: TRBV19; CDR3nt: TGTGCCAGTAGTATTGGCAGGGCCGCTGGAAACACCATATATTTT; CDR3aa: CASSIGRAAGNTIYF
abundance: -; j_gene: TRBJ2-5; d_gene: -; v_gene: TRBV5-8; CDR3nt: TGTGCCAGCAGCCAGCCCGGACTCCAAGAGACCCAGTACTTC; CDR3aa: CASSQPGLQETQYF
abundance: -; j_gene: TRBJ1-5; d_gene: -; v_gene: TRBV2; CDR3nt: TGTGCCAGCTCCGAAGAGGGGCCCCAGCATTTT; CDR3aa: CASSEEGPQHF
abundance: -; j_gene: TRBJ2-7; d_gene: TRBD2; v_gene: TRBV19; CDR3nt: TGTGCCAGTAGTATTCGGGCTAGCGGGGACGAGCAGTACTTC; CDR3aa: CASSIRASGDEQYF
abundance: once; j_gene: TRBJ1-2; d_gene: -; v_gene: TRBV3-1/TRBV3-2; CDR3nt: TGTGCCAGCAGCCAAGAGTCGGCAATCGGGTCCATATATGGCTACACCTTC; CDR3aa: CASSQESAIGSIYGYTF
abundance: -; j_gene: TRBJ2-7; d_gene: -; v_gene: TRBV4-2; CDR3nt: TGTGCCAGCAGCCAAGACCCCGGACGTGAACCGCCGGGGGAGCAGTACTTC; CDR3aa: CASSQDPGREPPGEQYF
abundance: -; j_gene: TRBJ2-5; d_gene: TRBD2; v_gene: TRBV6-2/TRBV6-3; CDR3nt: TGTGCCAGCAGTTACTCCCAACTAGCGGGGCAAGAGACCCAGTACTTC; CDR3aa: CASSYSQLAGQETQYF
abundance: -; j_gene: TRBJ2-6; d_gene: -; v_gene: TRBV5-1; CDR3nt: TGCGCCAGCTCCCGGCTGGGCAGGGAAATCTCTGGGGCCAACGTCCTGACTTTC; CDR3aa: CASSRLGREISGANVLTF
abundance: -; j_gene: TRBJ2-7; d_gene: TRBD1; v_gene: TRBV28; CDR3nt: TGTGCCAGCAGTTCTTTCCCCCCCGGGACAGGCCCCGACCAGCAGTACTTC; CDR3aa: CASSSFPPGTGPDQQYF
abundance: -; j_gene: TRBJ1-1; d_gene: TRBD1; v_gene: TRBV5-1; CDR3nt: TGCGCCAGCAGCCCAAATACAGGGGCTATGAACACTGAAGCTTTCTTT; CDR3aa: CASSPNTGAMNTEAFF
abundance: -; j_gene: TRBJ1-6; d_gene: TRBD1; v_gene: TRBV4-3; CDR3nt: TGCGCCAGCAGCCAAGGGCAAGGACAGGGGGGTTATAATTCACCCCTCCACTTT; CDR3aa: CASSQGQGQGGYNSPLHF
abundance: -; j_gene: TRBJ2-7; d_gene: TRBD1; v_gene: TRBV28; CDR3nt: TGTGCCAGCGTAGGGACAGGGGACTACGAGCAGTACTTC; CDR3aa: CASVGTGDYEQYF
abundance: -; j_gene: TRBJ2-5; d_gene: TRBD1; v_gene: TRBV6-5; CDR3nt: TGTGCCAGCAGGCATGACAGGGACCTCCAAGAGACCCAGTACTTC; CDR3aa: CASRHDRDLQETQYF
abundance: -; j_gene: TRBJ2-5; d_gene: TRBD2; v_gene: TRBV25-1; CDR3nt: TGTGCCAGCAGTGGTAGCGGGGGGGCGGGGGAGACCCAGTACTTC; CDR3aa: CASSGSGGAGETQYF
abundance: few; j_gene: TRBJ1-6; d_gene: -; v_gene: TRBV18; CDR3nt: TGTGCCAGCTCACCATCCAGCTCCTATAATTCACCCCTCCACTTT; CDR3aa: CASSPSSSYNSPLHF
abundance: -; j_gene: TRBJ1-2; d_gene: TRBD1; v_gene: TRBV7-2; CDR3nt: TGTGCCAGCAGCTTAGCGCTCAGGGGGGTTGGCTACACCTTC; CDR3aa: CASSLALRGVGYTF
abundance: -; j_gene: TRBJ2-3; d_gene: TRBD1; v_gene: TRBV16; CDR3nt: TGTGCCAGCAGCCAATCCACAGGGGACACAGATACGCAGTATTTT; CDR3aa: CASSQSTGDTDTQYF
abundance: -; j_gene: TRBJ1-2; d_gene: -; v_gene: TRBV1; CDR3nt: TGCACCAGCAGCCAAGGGTACAGGACTAATCGTATCCCTCTTCAGTGCTATGGCTACACCTTC; CDR3aa: CTSSQGYRTNRIPLQCYGYTF
abundance: -; j_gene: TRBJ2-7; d_gene: -; v_gene: TRBV18; CDR3nt: TGTGCCAGCTCCGACTTCGCAGGGGCCGAAGACGAGCAGTACTTC; CDR3aa: CASSDFAGAEDEQYF
abundance: once; j_gene: TRBJ2-7; d_gene: TRBD1; v_gene: TRBV6-5; CDR3nt: TGTGCCAGCAGTTACTCCGGACAGGGGACCTACGAGCAGTACTTC; CDR3aa: CASSYSGQGTYEQYF